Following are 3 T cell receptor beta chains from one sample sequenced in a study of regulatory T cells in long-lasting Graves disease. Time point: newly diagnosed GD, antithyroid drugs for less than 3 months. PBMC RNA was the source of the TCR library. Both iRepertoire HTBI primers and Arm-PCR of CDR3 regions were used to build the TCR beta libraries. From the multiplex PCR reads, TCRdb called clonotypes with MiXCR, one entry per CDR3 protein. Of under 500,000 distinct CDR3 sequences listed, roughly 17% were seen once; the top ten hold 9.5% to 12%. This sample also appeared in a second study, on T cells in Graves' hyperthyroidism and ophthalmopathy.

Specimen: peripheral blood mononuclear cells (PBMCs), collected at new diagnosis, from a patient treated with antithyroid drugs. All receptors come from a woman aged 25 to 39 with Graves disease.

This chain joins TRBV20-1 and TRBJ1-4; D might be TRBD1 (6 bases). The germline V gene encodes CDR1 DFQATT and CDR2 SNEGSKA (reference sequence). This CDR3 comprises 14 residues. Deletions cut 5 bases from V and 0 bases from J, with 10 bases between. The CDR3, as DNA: TGCAGTGCTCCACAGGGTACAACTAATGAAAAACTGTTTTTT. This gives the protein CSAPQGTTNEKLFF.

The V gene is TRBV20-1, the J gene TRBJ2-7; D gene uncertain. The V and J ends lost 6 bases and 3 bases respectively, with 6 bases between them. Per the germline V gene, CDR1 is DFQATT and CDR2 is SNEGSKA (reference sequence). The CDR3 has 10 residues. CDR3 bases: TGCAGTGCGCCCCACTACGAGCAGTACTTC. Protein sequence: CSAPHYEQYF.

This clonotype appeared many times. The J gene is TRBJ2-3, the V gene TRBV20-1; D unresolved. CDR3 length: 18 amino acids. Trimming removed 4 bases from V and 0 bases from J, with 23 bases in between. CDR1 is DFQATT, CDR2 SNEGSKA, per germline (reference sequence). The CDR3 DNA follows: TGCAGTGCTAACCGCCCGGGCCTTCTCGAAGGGAGCACAGATACGCAGTATTTT. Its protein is CSANRPGLLEGSTDTQYF.